Listed below are T cell receptor beta chains from one sample, sequenced in a study of blood T cell repertoires in COVID-19. Clones were sequenced by immunoSEQ multiplex PCR, and TCRdb holds only the in-frame ones, with some missing. This sample carries 250,000 to 300,000 clones, approximately 88% of them seen once, and the ten largest clones take approximately 7.2%. The specimen was peripheral blood. These receptors were taken from a woman in her 30s who had recovered from COVID-19. Both conserved end residues are part of each CDR3. Fields, in order: CDR3 DNA, CDR3 protein, clone size, J gene, D gene, V gene. The D gene is left open where the match is weak. Expanded clones are given a class, and other clones once, few, many or no size at all.

cdr3_nt: TGTGCCAGCAGACCCGGGGACAGGGTCCCCTACGAGCAGTACTTC
cdr3_aa: CASRPGDRVPYEQYF
clone_size: NA
j_call: TRBJ2-7
d_call: TRBD1
v_call: TRBV11-2

cdr3_nt: TGTGCCAGCAGCCCTGGACACTCCCTTTCAGCCCTCCACTTT
cdr3_aa: CASSPGHSLSALHF
clone_size: NA
j_call: TRBJ1-6
d_call: NA
v_call: TRBV3-1/TRBV3-2

cdr3_nt: TGCGCCAGCAGCTTGTCAGGGGTGACTAACTATGGCTACACCTTC
cdr3_aa: CASSLSGVTNYGYTF
clone_size: NA
j_call: TRBJ1-2
d_call: NA
v_call: TRBV5-1

cdr3_nt: TGCGCCAGCAGCCAAAGGACAGGGGTCTACGAGCAGTACTTC
cdr3_aa: CASSQRTGVYEQYF
clone_size: NA
j_call: TRBJ2-7
d_call: TRBD1
v_call: TRBV4-3

cdr3_nt: TGTGCCAGCTCACCCGGGACTAGCAAGACCGGGGAGCTGTTTTTT
cdr3_aa: CASSPGTSKTGELFF
clone_size: NA
j_call: TRBJ2-2
d_call: TRBD2
v_call: TRBV18

cdr3_nt: TGTGCCAGCAGCCCAGAGGGGAGGGGGCCCCAGCATTTT
cdr3_aa: CASSPEGRGPQHF
clone_size: NA
j_call: TRBJ1-5
d_call: NA
v_call: TRBV9

cdr3_nt: TGTGCCATCAGTTTTGGGACAGGGGGAGATGAAAAACTGTTTTTT
cdr3_aa: CAISFGTGGDEKLFF
clone_size: NA
j_call: TRBJ1-4
d_call: TRBD1
v_call: TRBV10-3

cdr3_nt: TGTGCCAGCAGTGAATCGGGACTGGGTGGCTACACCTTC
cdr3_aa: CASSESGLGGYTF
clone_size: NA
j_call: TRBJ1-2
d_call: NA
v_call: TRBV6-1

cdr3_nt: TGTGCCAGCAGCTTCCTTCAGGGGGTCAGGCCTGGGGCCAACGTCCTGACTTTC
cdr3_aa: CASSFLQGVRPGANVLTF
clone_size: NA
j_call: TRBJ2-6
d_call: TRBD1
v_call: TRBV5-8

cdr3_nt: TGTGCCAGTAGTATTAAAACATATTATAGCAATCAGCCCCAGCATTTT
cdr3_aa: CASSIKTYYSNQPQHF
clone_size: NA
j_call: TRBJ1-5
d_call: NA
v_call: TRBV19

cdr3_nt: TGTGCCAGCAGGACAGGGTCGGAGCCCCAGCATTTT
cdr3_aa: CASRTGSEPQHF
clone_size: NA
j_call: TRBJ1-5
d_call: TRBD1
v_call: TRBV27

cdr3_nt: TGTGCCAGCAGCCAAGATGCGGGGGGCTGGAACACTGAAGCTTTCTTT
cdr3_aa: CASSQDAGGWNTEAFF
clone_size: once
j_call: TRBJ1-1
d_call: NA
v_call: TRBV14

cdr3_nt: TGTGCCAGCAGCCAGCATCAACGGAAACTGTTTTTT
cdr3_aa: CASSQHQRKLFF
clone_size: NA
j_call: TRBJ1-4
d_call: NA
v_call: TRBV3-1/TRBV3-2

cdr3_nt: TGCGCCAGTAAACAGGACCCCTCTGGAAACACCATATATTTT
cdr3_aa: CASKQDPSGNTIYF
clone_size: NA
j_call: TRBJ1-3
d_call: NA
v_call: TRBV4-3

cdr3_nt: TGTGCCAGCAGTTTAAACAGGGGGGATGGCTACACCTTC
cdr3_aa: CASSLNRGDGYTF
clone_size: NA
j_call: TRBJ1-2
d_call: TRBD1
v_call: TRBV27

cdr3_nt: TGTGCCAGCAGTGAAGCGATGCAGGGCTCCTATAATTCACCCCTCCACTTT
cdr3_aa: CASSEAMQGSYNSPLHF
clone_size: NA
j_call: TRBJ1-6
d_call: NA
v_call: TRBV6-1

cdr3_nt: TGCAGTGGCGAAGATTTTGGGACCCAGTACTTC
cdr3_aa: CSGEDFGTQYF
clone_size: NA
j_call: TRBJ2-5
d_call: NA
v_call: TRBV20-1

cdr3_nt: TGTGCCAGCAGCTCAGGGACACCCAATGAGCAGTTCTTC
cdr3_aa: CASSSGTPNEQFF
clone_size: NA
j_call: TRBJ2-1
d_call: NA
v_call: TRBV7-3

cdr3_nt: TGTGCCAGCTCACCGGCGACAGGGGTTAATTCACCCCTCCACTTT
cdr3_aa: CASSPATGVNSPLHF
clone_size: once
j_call: TRBJ1-6
d_call: TRBD1
v_call: TRBV18

cdr3_nt: TGTGCCAGCACAACTTCGAATGTGGAGACCCAGTACTTC
cdr3_aa: CASTTSNVETQYF
clone_size: NA
j_call: TRBJ2-5
d_call: NA
v_call: TRBV12-3/TRBV12-4

cdr3_nt: TGCGCCAGCAGCCGACACACAGGGGGCCCCTCGAATGAGCAGTTCTTC
cdr3_aa: CASSRHTGGPSNEQFF
clone_size: NA
j_call: TRBJ2-1
d_call: TRBD1
v_call: TRBV4-1

cdr3_nt: TGTGCCAGCAGTGTTGGCTCTGAAAAACTGTTTTTT
cdr3_aa: CASSVGSEKLFF
clone_size: NA
j_call: TRBJ1-4
d_call: NA
v_call: TRBV2

cdr3_nt: TGTGCCAGCATATGGAAACAGGGTTTCTACGAGCAGTACTTC
cdr3_aa: CASIWKQGFYEQYF
clone_size: NA
j_call: TRBJ2-7
d_call: NA
v_call: TRBV2

cdr3_nt: TGTGCCAGCAGCGTAGAAGAAGGGGTGATGGAGACCCAGTACTTC
cdr3_aa: CASSVEEGVMETQYF
clone_size: once
j_call: TRBJ2-5
d_call: NA
v_call: TRBV9

cdr3_nt: TGTGCCAGCAGCTTAGTCGGGAATCAGCCCCAGCATTTT
cdr3_aa: CASSLVGNQPQHF
clone_size: NA
j_call: TRBJ1-5
d_call: NA
v_call: TRBV7-8

cdr3_nt: TGTGCCAGCAGCACCACAGGGGGCTCAGAGACCCAGTACTTC
cdr3_aa: CASSTTGGSETQYF
clone_size: NA
j_call: TRBJ2-5
d_call: TRBD1
v_call: TRBV5-6

cdr3_nt: TGTGCCAGCAGGCTTCAGATGAACACTGAAGCTTTCTTT
cdr3_aa: CASRLQMNTEAFF
clone_size: NA
j_call: TRBJ1-1
d_call: NA
v_call: TRBV27